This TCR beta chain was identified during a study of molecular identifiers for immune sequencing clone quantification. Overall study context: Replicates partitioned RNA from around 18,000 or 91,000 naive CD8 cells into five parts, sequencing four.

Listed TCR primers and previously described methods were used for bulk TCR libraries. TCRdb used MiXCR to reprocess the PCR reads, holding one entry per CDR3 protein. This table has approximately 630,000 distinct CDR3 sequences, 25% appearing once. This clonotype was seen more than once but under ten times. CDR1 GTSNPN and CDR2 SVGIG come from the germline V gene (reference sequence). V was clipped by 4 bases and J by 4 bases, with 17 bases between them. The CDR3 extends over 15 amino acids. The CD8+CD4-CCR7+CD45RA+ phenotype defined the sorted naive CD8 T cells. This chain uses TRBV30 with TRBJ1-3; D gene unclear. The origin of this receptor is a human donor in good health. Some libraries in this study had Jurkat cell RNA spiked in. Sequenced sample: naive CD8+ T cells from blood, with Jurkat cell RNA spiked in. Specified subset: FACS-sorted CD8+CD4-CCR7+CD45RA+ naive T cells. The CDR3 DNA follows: TGTGCCTGGAAGCCCATCCGCGGAGCGGGAAACACCATATATTTT. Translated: CAWKPIRGAGNTIYF. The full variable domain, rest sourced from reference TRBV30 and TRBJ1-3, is SQTIHQWPATLVQPVGSPLSLECTVEGTSNPNLYWYRQAAGRGLQLLFYSVGIGQISSEVPQNLSASRPQDRQFILSSKKLLLSDSGFYLCAWKPIRGAGNTIYFGEGSWLTVV.